The table lists the clone carrying this T cell receptor beta chain with a count of one. This sample was taken from a study of blood T cell repertoires in COVID-19. Background on the study: There were acute and convalescent COVID-19 samples, and they came from the United States, Italy and Spain. PBMCs, B-cell-depleted T cells, or T cells were the source of the cDNA or gDNA that made up the material.

The trim removed 3 bases at V and 9 bases at J, leaving 11 bases unmatched. The germline gives CDR1 SGDLS, CDR2 YYNGEE. This CDR3 is 16 amino acids long. Authors' data handling: How many nucleated cells were present was estimated from reference gene primer amplification. The protocol was immunoSEQ multiplex PCR, while the TCRdb copy is restricted to in-frame clones and leaves out a portion. The V and J calls and clone size come from that table; D and trimming were worked out from the DNA. The table lists tens of thousands of clones, roughly 86% of them singletons, with about 17% in the top ten. The chain recombines TRBV9 with TRBJ1-6; 8 positions match TRBD1. The sequence was collected from a human donor in a cohort sampled during active COVID-19. The sequenced sample consisted of peripheral blood. The CDR3 DNA follows: TGTGCCAGCAGCGAAGAGTGGACAGGGTTGCGTTCACCCCTCCACTTT. Its translation is CASSEEWTGLRSPLHF.